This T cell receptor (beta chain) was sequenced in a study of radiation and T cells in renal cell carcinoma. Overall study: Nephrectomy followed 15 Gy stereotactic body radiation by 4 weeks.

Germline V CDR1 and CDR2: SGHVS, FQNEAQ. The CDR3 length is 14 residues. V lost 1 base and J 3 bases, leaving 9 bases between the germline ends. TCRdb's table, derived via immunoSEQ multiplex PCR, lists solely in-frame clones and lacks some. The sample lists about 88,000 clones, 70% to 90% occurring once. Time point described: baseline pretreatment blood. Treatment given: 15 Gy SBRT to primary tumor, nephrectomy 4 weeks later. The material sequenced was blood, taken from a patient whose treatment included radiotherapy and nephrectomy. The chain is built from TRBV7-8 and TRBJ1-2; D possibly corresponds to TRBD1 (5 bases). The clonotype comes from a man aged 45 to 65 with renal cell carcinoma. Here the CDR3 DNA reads TGTGCCAGCAGCTTAGATTCCAGGGACTATGGCTACACCTTC. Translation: CASSLDSRDYGYTF. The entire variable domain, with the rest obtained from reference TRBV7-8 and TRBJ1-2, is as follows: GAGVSQSPRYKVAKRGQDVALRCDPISGHVSLFWYQQALGQGPEFLTYFQNEAQLDKSGLPSDRFFAERPEGSVSTLKIQRTQQEDSAVYLCASSLDSRDYGYTFGSGTRLTVV.